The rows below give T cell receptor beta chains drawn from one sample of a study of T cell repertoires in cytomegalovirus infection. TCRdb called the reads again in MiXCR, with one record for every CDR3 protein. The table lists around 530,000 distinct CDR3 sequences, about 15% of them singletons. Material for sequencing was CD8+ T cells from PBMCs. Receptor source: a human donor in good health (CMV status not recorded). Some clones in this sample may be carry-over from other donors' samples. The CDR3 runs from the conserved cysteine through the conserved F or W. Fields, in order: D gene, clone size, J gene, V gene, CDR3 DNA, CDR3 protein. D genes are given only for firm matches. A row's size may be missing; if present it is once, few, many or a size class.

d_call: TRBD1; clone_size: -; j_call: TRBJ2-3; v_call: TRBV7-3; cdr3_nt: TGTGCCAGCAGCCTAGGGACAGAAGGGCACACAGATACGCAGTATTTT; cdr3_aa: CASSLGTEGHTDTQYF
d_call: -; clone_size: many; j_call: TRBJ1-1; v_call: TRBV19; cdr3_nt: TGTGCCAGTAGTCATGGGAACACTGAAGCTTTCTTT; cdr3_aa: CASSHGNTEAFF
d_call: TRBD1; clone_size: -; j_call: TRBJ2-3; v_call: TRBV18; cdr3_nt: TGTGCCAGCTCACCCGGGACAGGGGTGGAAGATACGCAGTATTTT; cdr3_aa: CASSPGTGVEDTQYF
d_call: -; clone_size: many; j_call: TRBJ1-5; v_call: TRBV7-6; cdr3_nt: TGTGCCAGCAGCTCCCTCGGGCAGCCCCAGCATTTT; cdr3_aa: CASSSLGQPQHF
d_call: -; clone_size: many; j_call: TRBJ1-1; v_call: TRBV28; cdr3_nt: TGTGCCAGCAGTTGGGACCCCCAAGGGGACACTGAAGCTTTCTTT; cdr3_aa: CASSWDPQGDTEAFF
d_call: TRBD1; clone_size: -; j_call: TRBJ1-5; v_call: TRBV5-4; cdr3_nt: TGTGCCAGCAGTTCGACAGGGGAAAAGAATCAGCCCCAGCATTTT; cdr3_aa: CASSSTGEKNQPQHF
d_call: -; clone_size: -; j_call: TRBJ1-1; v_call: TRBV7-9; cdr3_nt: TGTGCCAGCATCTGGGGTAGGGGTGGGAACACTGAAGCTTTCTTT; cdr3_aa: CASIWGRGGNTEAFF
d_call: -; clone_size: few; j_call: TRBJ2-5; v_call: TRBV13; cdr3_nt: TGTGCCAGCAGCTTAGGGTCCGGGAGTGTTGAAGAGACCCAGTACTTC; cdr3_aa: CASSLGSGSVEETQYF
d_call: TRBD2; clone_size: many; j_call: TRBJ2-1; v_call: TRBV7-2; cdr3_nt: TGTGCCAGCAGCGCACTAGCGCTGTTTCTTAATGAGCAGTTCTTC; cdr3_aa: CASSALALFLNEQFF
d_call: TRBD2; clone_size: -; j_call: TRBJ2-5; v_call: TRBV28; cdr3_nt: TGTGCCAGCAGGGGTAGACTAGCTTTCCGAGAGACCCAGTACTTC; cdr3_aa: CASRGRLAFRETQYF
d_call: -; clone_size: few; j_call: TRBJ2-1; v_call: TRBV19; cdr3_nt: TGTGCCAGTAGTGGGGTCCTCGGCAATGAGCAGTTCTTC; cdr3_aa: CASSGVLGNEQFF
d_call: -; clone_size: many; j_call: TRBJ2-1; v_call: TRBV10-3; cdr3_nt: TGTGCCATCAGTGATCAGGGTTCTTTCATTGAGCAGTTCTTC; cdr3_aa: CAISDQGSFIEQFF
d_call: -; clone_size: few; j_call: TRBJ1-1; v_call: TRBV5-6; cdr3_nt: TGTGCCAGCAGCTTGGCAGGGGAAGTTACTGAAGCTTTCTTT; cdr3_aa: CASSLAGEVTEAFF
d_call: TRBD1; clone_size: -; j_call: TRBJ2-3; v_call: TRBV2; cdr3_nt: TGTGCCAGCAGTGATTGGGGACAGGGGGCTGCAGATACGCAGTATTTT; cdr3_aa: CASSDWGQGAADTQYF
d_call: TRBD1; clone_size: -; j_call: TRBJ1-2; v_call: TRBV6-2/TRBV6-3; cdr3_nt: TGTGCCAGCAGAACCGGACAGGGCCGCTATGGCTACACCTTC; cdr3_aa: CASRTGQGRYGYTF
d_call: -; clone_size: -; j_call: TRBJ2-7; v_call: TRBV6-2/TRBV6-3; cdr3_nt: TGTGCCAGCAGTTATGGGACTGCCCAGCAGTACTTC; cdr3_aa: CASSYGTAQQYF
d_call: TRBD1; clone_size: -; j_call: TRBJ1-1; v_call: TRBV6-2/TRBV6-3; cdr3_nt: TGTGCCAGCGGGGGGACAGGGGGCTGGAACACTGAAGCTTTCTTT; cdr3_aa: CASGGTGGWNTEAFF
d_call: -; clone_size: -; j_call: TRBJ1-5; v_call: TRBV5-4; cdr3_nt: TGTGCCAGCAGCTTTTTGGGGGACAATCAGCCCCAGCATTTT; cdr3_aa: CASSFLGDNQPQHF
d_call: -; clone_size: many; j_call: TRBJ2-6; v_call: TRBV19; cdr3_nt: TGTGCGACGACAGGTTCGAGCTCTGGGGCCAACGTCCTGACTTTC; cdr3_aa: CATTGSSSGANVLTF
d_call: TRBD1; clone_size: few; j_call: TRBJ1-2; v_call: TRBV9; cdr3_nt: TGTGCCAGCAGTGGGACAGGCGAGCCTAACTATGGCTACACCTTC; cdr3_aa: CASSGTGEPNYGYTF
d_call: -; clone_size: many; j_call: TRBJ1-4; v_call: TRBV7-2; cdr3_nt: TGTGCCAGCAGCACCCATGCAACTAATGAAAAACTGTTTTTT; cdr3_aa: CASSTHATNEKLFF
d_call: TRBD1; clone_size: many; j_call: TRBJ2-5; v_call: TRBV7-6; cdr3_nt: TGTGCCAGCAGCTTACGTGGATTCCGGGACAGGGGGCTAGAGACCCAGTACTTC; cdr3_aa: CASSLRGFRDRGLETQYF
d_call: -; clone_size: few; j_call: TRBJ2-1; v_call: TRBV7-7; cdr3_nt: TGTGCCAGCAGCTTATCGGCGGGCCCCTACAATGAGCAGTTCTTC; cdr3_aa: CASSLSAGPYNEQFF
d_call: TRBD2; clone_size: few; j_call: TRBJ2-1; v_call: TRBV28; cdr3_nt: TGTGCCAGCAGTGCTACTAGCGGGAGAAGGGGTGAGCAGTTCTTC; cdr3_aa: CASSATSGRRGEQFF
d_call: -; clone_size: many; j_call: TRBJ1-1; v_call: TRBV28; cdr3_nt: TGTGCCAGCAGTCAGACAGACGACACTGAAGCTTTCTTT; cdr3_aa: CASSQTDDTEAFF
d_call: -; clone_size: -; j_call: TRBJ1-1; v_call: TRBV9; cdr3_nt: TGTGCCAGCAGCGAGGAGAGTTATAAGACTGAAGCTTTCTTT; cdr3_aa: CASSEESYKTEAFF
d_call: -; clone_size: few; j_call: TRBJ1-6; v_call: TRBV4-2; cdr3_nt: TGTGCCAGCAGCCAATTGACGGCCGCCAATAATTCACCCCTCCACTTT; cdr3_aa: CASSQLTAANNSPLHF
d_call: -; clone_size: -; j_call: TRBJ1-5; v_call: TRBV6-6; cdr3_nt: TGTGCCAGTGCAGCGACAAACGGCAATCAGCCCCAGCATTTT; cdr3_aa: CASAATNGNQPQHF
d_call: -; clone_size: many; j_call: TRBJ2-1; v_call: TRBV6-1; cdr3_nt: TGTGCCAGCAGTGAAGGGCCGGGACCCGTCAATGAGCAGTTCTTC; cdr3_aa: CASSEGPGPVNEQFF
d_call: -; clone_size: -; j_call: TRBJ1-2; v_call: TRBV27; cdr3_nt: TGTGCCAGCAGTTTTAGGGGGGCGACAGGCTACACCTTC; cdr3_aa: CASSFRGATGYTF
d_call: -; clone_size: -; j_call: TRBJ2-7; v_call: TRBV27; cdr3_nt: TGTGCCGGGGGGCGTACCAGATACGAGCAGTACTTC; cdr3_aa: CAGGRTRYEQYF
d_call: TRBD1; clone_size: -; j_call: TRBJ2-3; v_call: TRBV28; cdr3_nt: TGTGCCAGCAGCCCAGACAGGGCTAGCACAGATACGCAGTATTTT; cdr3_aa: CASSPDRASTDTQYF
d_call: -; clone_size: few; j_call: TRBJ2-3; v_call: TRBV19; cdr3_nt: TGTGCCAGTAGTATAGATCCCTATTCGGTACAGACAGATACGCAGTATTTT; cdr3_aa: CASSIDPYSVQTDTQYF
d_call: -; clone_size: -; j_call: TRBJ2-1; v_call: TRBV7-9; cdr3_nt: TGTGCCAGCAGGTCGGGGGGCGGTGAGCAGTTCTTC; cdr3_aa: CASRSGGGEQFF
d_call: -; clone_size: few; j_call: TRBJ2-3; v_call: TRBV28; cdr3_nt: TGTGCCAGCAGTTTTATGGGGACAGATACGCAGTATTTT; cdr3_aa: CASSFMGTDTQYF
d_call: -; clone_size: -; j_call: TRBJ2-2; v_call: TRBV12-3/TRBV12-4; cdr3_nt: TGTGCCAGCAGTTTTGGGGGCACCGGGGAGCTGGTTTTT; cdr3_aa: CASSFGGTGELVF
d_call: -; clone_size: -; j_call: TRBJ1-3; v_call: TRBV3-1; cdr3_nt: TGTGCCAGCAGTCCTCGGATCAATAGGGGAAACACCATATATTTT; cdr3_aa: CASSPRINRGNTIYF
d_call: -; clone_size: many; j_call: TRBJ1-4; v_call: TRBV7-9; cdr3_nt: TGTGCCAGCAGCTTATTCGAAAAACTGTTTTTT; cdr3_aa: CASSLFEKLFF
d_call: TRBD2; clone_size: few; j_call: TRBJ2-1; v_call: TRBV3-1; cdr3_nt: TGTGCCAGCAGCCAAGCGCTCGGGCTAGCGGGAGGGCCTAAAGATGAGCAGTTCTTC; cdr3_aa: CASSQALGLAGGPKDEQFF
d_call: TRBD2; clone_size: few; j_call: TRBJ2-5; v_call: TRBV6-1; cdr3_nt: TGTGCCAGCAGTGGGGACTACAGATCCCAAGAGACCCAGTACTTC; cdr3_aa: CASSGDYRSQETQYF
d_call: TRBD2; clone_size: many; j_call: TRBJ2-1; v_call: TRBV28; cdr3_nt: TGTGCCAGCAGTTGGACTAGCCGTTACAATGAGCAGTTCTTC; cdr3_aa: CASSWTSRYNEQFF
d_call: -; clone_size: many; j_call: TRBJ2-5; v_call: TRBV7-6; cdr3_nt: TGTGCCAGCAGCTTACGCAGGGAAGAGACCCAGTACTTC; cdr3_aa: CASSLRREETQYF
d_call: -; clone_size: many; j_call: TRBJ1-2; v_call: TRBV7-8; cdr3_nt: TGTGCCAGCAGCTTAGCGCAGGAGTACGGTGGCTACACCTTC; cdr3_aa: CASSLAQEYGGYTF
d_call: TRBD2; clone_size: few; j_call: TRBJ2-3; v_call: TRBV6-5; cdr3_nt: TGTGCCAGCAGCCTTAACGGGGGGGGGGCTAGCACAGATACGCAGTATTTT; cdr3_aa: CASSLNGGGASTDTQYF
d_call: TRBD2; clone_size: many; j_call: TRBJ2-2; v_call: TRBV7-6; cdr3_nt: TGTGCCAGCAGTCAAAGCGGGGGGGCCTCGGGGGAGCTGTTTTTT; cdr3_aa: CASSQSGGASGELFF
d_call: -; clone_size: -; j_call: TRBJ2-7; v_call: TRBV6-6; cdr3_nt: TGTGCCAGCAGTTACGACCGGGGGGAGCAGTACTTC; cdr3_aa: CASSYDRGEQYF
d_call: TRBD1; clone_size: many; j_call: TRBJ2-1; v_call: TRBV27; cdr3_nt: TGTGCCAGCAGTCTCTCTTGGGACAGGGCGTCCTACAATGAGCAGTTCTTC; cdr3_aa: CASSLSWDRASYNEQFF
d_call: TRBD1; clone_size: -; j_call: TRBJ2-1; v_call: TRBV7-9; cdr3_nt: TGTGCCGGACAGACAGGGGGGATAGAAAATGAGCAGTTCTTC; cdr3_aa: CAGQTGGIENEQFF
d_call: -; clone_size: many; j_call: TRBJ2-7; v_call: TRBV7-9; cdr3_nt: TGTGCCAGCAGCCATCCGCAGGTAGCCGTGAATAAATACGAGCAGTACTTC; cdr3_aa: CASSHPQVAVNKYEQYF
d_call: TRBD2; clone_size: -; j_call: TRBJ2-7; v_call: TRBV5-5; cdr3_nt: TGTGCCAACACCCCAGGCGGGAGGAACTACGAGCAGTACTTC; cdr3_aa: CANTPGGRNYEQYF
d_call: -; clone_size: few; j_call: TRBJ1-2; v_call: TRBV29-1; cdr3_nt: TGCAGTCGCCCGTGGCGGGGCTACACCTTC; cdr3_aa: CSRPWRGYTF
d_call: TRBD2; clone_size: many; j_call: TRBJ2-3; v_call: TRBV11-1; cdr3_nt: TGTGCCAGCAGCTCGAATTTAGCGGGGGGTCGCACAGATACGCAGTATTTT; cdr3_aa: CASSSNLAGGRTDTQYF